Listed here are 20 T cell receptor beta chains from one sample, sequenced in a study of blood T cells in healthy people across ages (dated by TCRdb to about 2015). The library was built by means of 5' RACE. TCRdb shows the sequencer as Illumina HiSeq 2500. A second PCR of roughly 6 to 11 cycles was run with a J-beta primer mix and a sample-barcoded 5' primer. TCRdb reprocessing: public reads trimmed at Q25 with fastp, clones called with MiXCR, in-frame beta chains kept. Rows with one shared CDR3 protein collapse into an entry with the most common genes and DNA. The sample profile shows 1.5 million to 2 million distinct CDR3 sequences; less than 50% of them were found once. Jointly, the top ten make up roughly 2.1% of the sample. The sample was blood. All receptors come from a woman in her 40s in good health.

This clonotype was recorded a few times. The CDR3, as DNA: TGTGCCAGCAGCTTACGGGTGGTAGAGACCCAGTACTTC. Residues: CASSLRVVETQYF. This chain joins TRBV7-2 and TRBJ2-5; no clear D. This CDR3 has 13 residues. Trimming pared 2 bases from V and 4 bases from J, leaving 8 bases between. Germline lookup yields CDR1 SGHTA and CDR2 FQGNSA.

This clonotype was seen a handful of times. The chain recombines TRBV7-2 with TRBJ2-7; the D is unclear. CDR1 and CDR2 (germline): SGHTA, FQGNSA. The CDR3 extends over 13 amino acids. Trimming left V 4 bases short and J 2 bases short, with 9 bases between. CDR3 bases: TGTGCCAGCAGCTCCCACCGAACCTACGAGCAGTACTTC. This translates into CASSSHRTYEQYF.

This clonotype was observed a handful of times. The chain recombines TRBV10-3 with TRBJ2-3; maybe TRBD2 (6 bases). The V and J ends lost 0 bases and 1 base respectively, with 11 bases between them. Germline CDR1 reads ENHRY; CDR2 reads SYGVKD. This CDR3 is 16 amino acids long. For the CDR3, the DNA is TGTGCCATCAGTGAGTCGGAGGGGATCGGCACAGATACGCAGTATTTT. This gives the protein CAISESEGIGTDTQYF.

The table lists this clonotype with many counts. CDR3 region: CASSFLRVTDTQYF. CDR3 sequence (DNA): TGTGCCAGCAGTTTCCTCAGGGTAACAGATACGCAGTATTTT. The chain links TRBV12-3 or TRBV12-4 to TRBJ2-3, with D perhaps matching TRBD1 (5 bases). V shed 3 bases and J shed 3 bases, with 10 bases lying between them. The CDR3 is made up of 14 amino acids.

As to this clonotype: A read error may account for a junction end that differs from germline. The V and J genes are TRBV7-2 and TRBJ2-3; D is perhaps TRBD2 (5 bases). This CDR3 has 16 residues. CDR1 SGHTA and CDR2 FQGNSA come from the germline V gene. The CDR3: CAGSLIPGKVSDTQYF. The CDR3 nucleotides are TGTGCCGGCAGCTTAATTCCGGGGAAGGTCTCCGATACGCAGTATTTT.

This clonotype was seen only a few times. The chain links TRBV6-1 to TRBJ1-1; 7 bases agree with TRBD1. Per germline, CDR1 MNHNS and CDR2 SASEGT. Trimming removed 4 bases from V and 4 bases from J; junction bases left unmatched: 3. This CDR3 has 13 amino acids. In DNA form, the CDR3 reads TGTGCCAGCAGTGGGACAGGTGGCACTGAAGCTTTCTTT. The encoded protein is CASSGTGGTEAFF.

The rearrangement joins TRBV6-6 to TRBJ2-5; D is unclear. The germline CDR1 and CDR2 sequences are MNHNY and SVGAGI (reference sequence). This CDR3 region has 13 residues. V was clipped by 7 bases and J by 2 bases, with 11 bases between them. CDR3 sequence: CASTSPAQETQYF. CDR3 DNA sequence: TGTGCCAGCACCTCTCCGGCACAAGAGACCCAGTACTTC.

The chain recombines TRBV9 with TRBJ1-2; 8 nucleotides align to TRBD1. The CDR3 runs 12 residues. Germline CDR1 SGDLS, CDR2 YYNGEE. J gave up 12 bases and V 0 bases, and 4 bases lay outside the gene matches. The CDR3 sequence is CASSVAGRGHTF. CDR3 bases: TGTGCCAGCAGCGTAGCGGGCAGGGGGCACACCTTC.

This clonotype was observed a handful of times. The V and J genes are TRBV4-2 and TRBJ1-5; 12 bases fit TRBD1. The CDR3 spans 17 residues. The V gene end was trimmed by 0 bases and the J gene end by 7 bases; junction bases not matched to a gene: 7. CDR1 LGHNA and CDR2 YNFKEQ come from the germline V gene. The CDR3 protein is CASSQEPGQGAWQPQHF. CDR3 nucleotides: TGTGCCAGCAGCCAAGAACCGGGACAGGGGGCATGGCAGCCCCAGCATTTT.

CDR3 region: CASSFWDRTPYGYTF. The CDR3 nucleotides are TGTGCCAGCAGCTTTTGGGACAGGACACCATATGGCTACACCTTC. The J gene is TRBJ1-2, the V gene TRBV28; 8 bases are shared with TRBD1. The CDR3 is 15 residues long. CDR1 and CDR2 (germline): MDHEN, SYDVKM. V shed 6 bases, J shed 5 bases, and the junction held 11 bases outside the gene matches.

The chain couples TRBV10-3 to TRBJ1-2; 8 nucleotides align to TRBD1. Germline assignment: CDR1 ENHRY and CDR2 SYGVKD. This CDR3 comprises 14 residues. The trim removed 0 bases at V and 9 bases at J, leaving 6 bases unmatched. CDR3 bases: TGTGCCATCAGTGAGTCGACAGGGGTTGACAGCTACACCTTC. Protein product: CAISESTGVDSYTF.

This chain connects TRBV24-1 to TRBJ2-1; a weak D match, TRBD1 (7 bases). V was shortened by 8 bases and J by 2 bases, with 15 bases between the two germline ends. Germline loops: CDR1 KGHDR, CDR2 SFDVKD. The CDR3 is made up of 15 amino acids. The CDR3 nucleotides are TGTGCCACCACTCTCCCCAGGGGGGCCTACAATGAGCAGTTCTTC. Protein product: CATTLPRGAYNEQFF.

This clonotype was observed a handful of times. V and J are TRBV10-1 and TRBJ2-3; the D is unclear. The germline V and J ends were trimmed by 7 bases and 1 base, with 15 bases remaining between them. The CDR3 has 15 residues. Germline V gene data show CDR1 as WNHNN and CDR2 as SYGVQD (reference sequence). The DNA for the CDR3 is TGCGCCAGCACCAAAGGTGGGCTCGGCACAGATACGCAGTATTTT. Translated: CASTKGGLGTDTQYF.

This clonotype was detected only a few times. This chain links TRBV7-2 with TRBJ2-5; 7 bases are a match to TRBD1. J was trimmed by 2 bases and V by 1 base; bases with no gene match: 4. Per the germline V gene, CDR1 is SGHTA and CDR2 is FQGNSA. The CDR3 sequence is 15 residues long. CDR3 loop: CASSLEGARQETQYF. CDR3 DNA sequence: TGTGCCAGCAGCTTAGAGGGGGCCAGACAAGAGACCCAGTACTTC.

This clonotype was seen ten or more times. The genes are TRBV29-1 and TRBJ2-3; 7 bases align to TRBD1. Germline CDR1 SQVTM, CDR2 ANQGSEA. The CDR3 spans 15 residues. Trimming at V came to 7 bases and at J to 2 bases, leaving 12 bases not matched to a gene. The CDR3: CSATTPGGTTDTQYF. CDR3 nucleotide sequence: TGCAGCGCCACCACACCAGGGGGAACCACAGATACGCAGTATTTT.

This clonotype was seen a single time. V and J are TRBV4-2 and TRBJ1-6; D perhaps matches TRBD1 (5 bases). This CDR3 has 17 residues. V lost 1 base and J lost 6, with 16 bases in between. Germline V gene data show CDR1 as LGHNA and CDR2 as YNFKEQ. CDR3: CASSQGGSSGFNSPLHF. DNA of the CDR3: TGTGCCAGCAGCCAAGGGGGCTCGTCGGGGTTTAATTCACCCCTCCACTTT.

The chain carries TRBV4-1 and TRBJ2-1; 7 nucleotides line up with TRBD1. The CDR3 totals 17 residues. V lost 0 bases, J lost 12 bases, and 17 bases stayed unmatched. The germline V gene has CDR1 MGHRA and CDR2 YSYEKL. The chain's CDR3 is CASSQEHGTVGLELQFF. The CDR3 DNA sequence: TGCGCCAGCAGCCAAGAACATGGGACAGTGGGGCTCGAGTTGCAGTTCTTC.

The chain uses TRBV5-8 and TRBJ2-1, with 11 bases aligning to TRBD2. With 0 bases clipped from V and 9 bases from J, the junction kept 5 bases outside the gene matches. CDR1 and CDR2 (germline): SGHTS, YDEGEE. The CDR3 covers 15 residues. This CDR3 is CASSLGIAGGAEQFF. The CDR3 region has the DNA TGTGCCAGCAGCTTGGGTATAGCGGGGGGGGCTGAGCAGTTCTTC.

V and J are TRBV11-2 and TRBJ2-1; a weak D match, TRBD1 (5 bases). This CDR3 comprises 14 residues. Trimming removed 5 bases at V and 6 bases at J, with 14 bases between. Germline CDR1 SGHAT, CDR2 FQNNGV. CDR3 sequence (DNA): TGTGCCAGCAGCCAAAGGGGTTTGAGCAATGAGCAGTTCTTC. Translating it yields CASSQRGLSNEQFF.

To note about this clonotype: Because it lacks the conserved phenylalanine or tryptophan at the end, this CDR3 is likely a read error. The chain couples TRBV7-9 to TRBJ1-2; D ambiguous. Germline V gene sequence: CDR1 SEHNR, CDR2 FQNEAQ (reference sequence). The germline V and J ends were trimmed by 5 bases and 4 bases, with 8 bases remaining between them. There are 12 residues in the CDR3. The CDR3 nucleotides are TGTGCCAGCAGCCCACAAGGCTATGGCTACACCCTC. Amino acid sequence: CASSPQGYGYTL.